There are a few counts of the clone carrying this TCR beta chain. CDR1 and CDR2 (germline): MDHEN, SYDVKM. This CDR3 is built from 12 residues. V was pared by 3 bases and J by 5 bases, with 7 bases between. This sample was taken from a study of blood T cell repertoires in COVID-19. The table came from immunoSEQ multiplex PCR; TCRdb's copy has only in-frame clones and leaves some out. The data hold about 220,000 clones, with about 80% observed a single time. The specimen sequenced was PBMCs or T cells enriched from blood (not recorded which). The receptor was isolated from a woman between 40 and 50 years old with acute COVID-19. J is TRBJ1-2 and V is TRBV28; D is undetermined. In DNA, the CDR3 is TGTGCCAGCAGTTTGAGTGAATATGGCTACACCTTC. Its protein product is CASSLSEYGYTF.